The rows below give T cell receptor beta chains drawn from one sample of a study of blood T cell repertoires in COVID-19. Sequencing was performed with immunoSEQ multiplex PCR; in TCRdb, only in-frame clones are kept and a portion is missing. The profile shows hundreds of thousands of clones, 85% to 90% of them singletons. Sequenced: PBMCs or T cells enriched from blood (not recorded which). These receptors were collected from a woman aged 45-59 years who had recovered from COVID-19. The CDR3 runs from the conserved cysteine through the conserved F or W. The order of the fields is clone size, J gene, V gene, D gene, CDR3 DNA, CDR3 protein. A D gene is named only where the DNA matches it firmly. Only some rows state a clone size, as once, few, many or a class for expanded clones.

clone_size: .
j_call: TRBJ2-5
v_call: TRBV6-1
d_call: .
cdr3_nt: TGTGCCAGCAGGGGCATCGAGACCCAGTACTTC
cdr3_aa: CASRGIETQYF

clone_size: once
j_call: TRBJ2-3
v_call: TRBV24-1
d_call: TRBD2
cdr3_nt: TGTGCCACCAGTGATTCTCATGGGGTTAGCGGGGGTGGCGGCACAGATACGCAGTATTTT
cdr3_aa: CATSDSHGVSGGGGTDTQYF

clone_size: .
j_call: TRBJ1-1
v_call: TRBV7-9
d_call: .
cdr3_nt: TGTGCCAGCAGCCCTCAGGGGTTCTTCGACACTGAAGCTTTCTTT
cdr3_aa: CASSPQGFFDTEAFF

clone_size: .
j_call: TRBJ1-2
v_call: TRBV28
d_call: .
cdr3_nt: TGTGCCAGCAGTTTATTTTCAGGGTCGGCCCCCGGCTATGGCTACACCTTC
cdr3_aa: CASSLFSGSAPGYGYTF

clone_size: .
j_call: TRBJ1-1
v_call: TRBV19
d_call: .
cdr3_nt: TGTGCCAGTAGTATTACGGGTGATAAAGCTTTCTTT
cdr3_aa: CASSITGDKAFF

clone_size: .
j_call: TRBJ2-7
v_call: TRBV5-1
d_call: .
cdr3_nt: TGCGCCAGCAGCGCGGGTGGACAGTCATACGAGCAGTACTTC
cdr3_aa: CASSAGGQSYEQYF

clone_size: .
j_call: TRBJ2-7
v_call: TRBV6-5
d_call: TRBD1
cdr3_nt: TGTGCCAGCAGTTACTCCCGCCGGGACAGGGACCACGAGCAGTACTTC
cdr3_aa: CASSYSRRDRDHEQYF

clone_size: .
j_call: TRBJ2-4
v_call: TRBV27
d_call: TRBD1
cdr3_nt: TGTGCCAGCCAAAACACAGGGGGGAACATTCAGTACTTC
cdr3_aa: CASQNTGGNIQYF

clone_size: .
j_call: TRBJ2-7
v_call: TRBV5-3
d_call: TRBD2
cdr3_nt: TGTGCCAGAAGCTGTGGACTAGCGTTCTATTTTGACGAGCAGTACTTC
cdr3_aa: CARSCGLAFYFDEQYF

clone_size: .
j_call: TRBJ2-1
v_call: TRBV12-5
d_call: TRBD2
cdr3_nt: TGTGCTAGTGAGACTAGCGGGAACAATGAGCAGTTCTTC
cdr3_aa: CASETSGNNEQFF